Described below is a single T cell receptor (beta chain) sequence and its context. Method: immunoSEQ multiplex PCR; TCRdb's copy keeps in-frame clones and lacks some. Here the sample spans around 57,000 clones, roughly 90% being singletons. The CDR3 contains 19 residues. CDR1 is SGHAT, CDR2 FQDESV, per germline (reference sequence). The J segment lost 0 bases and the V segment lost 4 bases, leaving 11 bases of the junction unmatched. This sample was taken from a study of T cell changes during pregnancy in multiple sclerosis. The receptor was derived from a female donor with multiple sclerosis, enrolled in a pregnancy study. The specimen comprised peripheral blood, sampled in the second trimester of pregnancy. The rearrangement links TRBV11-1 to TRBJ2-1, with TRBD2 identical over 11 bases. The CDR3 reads CASSSDHFSGGASYNEQFF. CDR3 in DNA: TGTGCCAGCAGCTCCGATCACTTTAGCGGGGGGGCCTCCTACAATGAGCAGTTCTTC.